This is a list of T cell receptor beta chains from one sample in a study of blood T cell repertoires in COVID-19. Data came from immunoSEQ multiplex PCR; TCRdb stores just in-frame clones and leaves some out. The repertoire includes about 190,000 clones, less than 85% of them detected once, and less than 15% sits in the top ten. The sample consisted of peripheral blood. Receptor source: a man over 45 who had recovered from COVID-19. CDR3s include the opening cysteine and the closing phenylalanine or tryptophan. A D gene is named only where the DNA matches it firmly. Size tells how often a clone was seen (once, few, many) or the class of an expanded clone, and some rows leave it out.

clone_size,v_call,d_call,j_call,cdr3_aa,cdr3_nt
once,TRBV11-2,NA,TRBJ1-1,CASSLVPGNTEAFF,TGTGCCAGCAGCTTAGTGCCAGGGAACACTGAAGCTTTCTTT
NA,TRBV19,TRBD1,TRBJ2-7,CASSVRGRPYEQYF,TGTGCCAGTAGTGTCAGGGGGCGTCCCTACGAGCAGTACTTC
NA,TRBV2,NA,TRBJ2-7,CASSPRDSIYEQYF,TGTGCCAGCAGTCCCCGGGACTCCATCTACGAGCAGTACTTC
NA,TRBV19,NA,TRBJ2-1,CASSGHSYNEQFF,TGTGCCAGTAGTGGACACTCCTACAATGAGCAGTTCTTC
NA,TRBV7-9,NA,TRBJ1-1,CASSTNTGPNTEAFF,TGTGCCAGCAGCACCAACACAGGACCGAACACTGAAGCTTTCTTT
NA,TRBV6-5,NA,TRBJ1-2,CASKSFNYGYTF,TGTGCCAGCAAAAGCTTTAACTATGGCTACACCTTC
NA,TRBV3-1/TRBV3-2,NA,TRBJ2-1,CASSRTRYNEQFF,TGTGCCAGCAGCCGAACTAGATACAATGAGCAGTTCTTC
NA,TRBV7-5,NA,TRBJ1-4,CVRSLWAGAEGEKLFF,TGTGTCAGAAGCTTATGGGCAGGGGCAGAGGGTGAAAAACTGTTTTTT
NA,TRBV5-1,TRBD2,TRBJ2-1,CASSSVTSGNGDEQFF,TGCGCCAGCAGCTCGGTGACTAGCGGGAATGGAGATGAGCAGTTCTTC
NA,TRBV2,TRBD1,TRBJ2-1,CASDVGTGYNEQFF,TGTGCCAGCGATGTTGGGACAGGCTACAATGAGCAGTTCTTC
once,TRBV11-3,NA,TRBJ1-2,CASSFSRQTNYGYTF,TGTGCCAGCAGCTTTTCCCGACAGACTAACTATGGCTACACCTTC
NA,TRBV5-1,TRBD2,TRBJ2-3,CASSLGSGLAGGSDTQYF,TGCGCCAGCAGCTTGGGTTCAGGACTAGCGGGAGGGTCAGATACGCAGTATTTT
NA,TRBV28,NA,TRBJ2-1,CASSLAGNEQFF,TGTGCCAGCAGTCTTGCGGGAAACGAGCAGTTCTTC